The 11 T cell receptor delta chains below come from one sample, sequenced in a study of γδ T cells in repeated Plasmodium falciparum infection. Gammadelta T cells were flow-sorted from PBMC into Vgamma9/Vdelta2+ and Vdelta2-negative populations for bulk analysis. TCRdb processed the multiplex PCR reads again with the CATT caller. In the table there are 75,000 to 95,000 delta-chain clones, more than 0.85% of which are singletons. Sequencing was done on a sample of gamma-delta T cells from blood. The receptors shown here come from a pool of human donors (malaria-infected and uninfected, not separated).

Of note for this clone: The translation of this DNA and the TCRdb protein of a much larger clone differ at residue 6, probably owing to a read error; the protein shown here is translated from the DNA. This chain joins TRDV2 and TRDJ1; tentatively, D is TRDD3 (5 bases). No J gene is reported in TCRdb; it was inferred here by comparing the DNA with germline. V was shortened by 6 bases and J by 2 bases, with 21 bases between the two germline ends. Per germline, CDR1 GEAIGNYY and CDR2 EKD. The CDR3 sequence is 16 residues long. The CDR3 protein is CACTGRYSRGTDKLIF. Here the CDR3 DNA reads TGTGCCTGTACCGGGAGATACAGTAGAGGAACCGATAAACTCATCTTT.

This clone was detected a few times. This DNA translates differently at residue 4 from the TCRdb protein, which is that of a much larger clone; a read error is likely, and the protein shown is the DNA's own translation. This sequence joins TRDV2 and TRDJ3; a weak D match, TRDD3 (6 bases). Assignment of the J gene here rests on matching the DNA to germline, because TCRdb gives none. Germline CDR1 is GEAIGNYY and CDR2 is EKD. The V and J ends lost 5 bases and 0 bases respectively, with 67 bases between them. CDR3 size: 35 residues. The CDR3 DNA reads TGTGCCTGTGGCCCCCCGCGGTTGTGCCACGGCAAAGAATACACCTTGGCCAGGATTCTGGGGATTCAATCCATTAGCTCCTGGGACACCCGACAGATGTTTTTC. It yields the protein CACGPPRLCHGKEYTLARILGIQSISSWDTRQMFF.

With respect to this clone: This likely traces to a read error, being one base from a far larger clone. In the same sample, other DNA sequences code for this CDR3. This rearrangement joins TRDV1 to TRDJ1, with D possibly called TRDD2 or TRDD3 (7 bases each). The J gene, not given by TCRdb, was assigned here from a germline match of the nucleotide sequence. Germline values: CDR1 TSWWSYY, CDR2 QGS. Trimming pared 3 bases from V and 4 bases from J, leaving 36 bases between. The CDR3 extends over 22 amino acids. CDR3 nucleotides: TGTGCTCTTGGGGACCCTGGATTCCTACAAGGGGGGATCCTCCGACGCGGCGATAAACTCATCTTT. It encodes CALGDPGFLQGGILRRGDKLIF.

This clone was seen many times. The protein given by TCRdb reflects a much larger clone and differs at residue 16 from this DNA's translation, likely from a read error; the protein shown is the DNA's translation. CDR3 region: CACDTVTGGHRLTDKPIF. The DNA for the CDR3 is TGTGCCTGTGACACCGTTACTGGGGGACATCGACTCACCGATAAACCCATCTTT. The chain joins TRDV2 to TRDJ1; the match to TRDD3 covers 9 bases. Per germline, CDR1 GEAIGNYY and CDR2 EKD. CDR3 size: 18 residues.

This clone was observed a handful of times. TCRdb has a much larger clone's protein, which differs at residue 5 from the translation of this DNA, likely because of a read error; what is shown is the protein translated from the DNA. V is TRDV2 and J is TRDJ1, with 9 bases fitting TRDD3. No J gene was available from TCRdb, and it was assigned here by a germline match of the DNA. Germline V gene sequence: CDR1 GEAIGNYY, CDR2 EKD. Trimming removed 5 bases from V and 0 bases from J; junction bases left unmatched: 27. This CDR3 is 22 amino acids long. The CDR3 DNA reads as TGTGCCTGTGCCGGAAAGAACCCTACGCTGGGGGATGGAACCCTGTACACCGATAAACTCATCTTT. Protein sequence: CACAGKNPTLGDGTLYTDKLIF.

Comments on this clone: With a far larger clone one base away, a read error is the likely cause. This CDR3 is also generated by other DNA sequences in the sample. This sequence joins TRDV2 and TRDJ1, with 7 bases lining up with TRDD3. TCRdb records no J gene; here it was assigned by comparing the DNA to germline. This CDR3 spans 19 amino acids. CDR1 and CDR2 from the germline V gene are GEAIGNYY and EKD. Trimming removed 0 bases from V and 2 bases from J; junction bases left unmatched: 17. In DNA, the CDR3 is TGTGCCTGTGACACCTTAGTAAAGATACCGGATACGCTTACCGATAAACTCATCTTT. It is translated as CACDTLVKIPDTLTDKLIF.

Details on this clone: This likely stems from a read error, as it lies one base from a far larger clone. Different DNA sequences within this sample yield the same CDR3. The J gene is TRDJ1, the V gene TRDV2; 12 bases are a match to TRDD3. Since TCRdb gives no J gene, matching the DNA to germline was used here to assign it. The CDR3 runs to 17 residues. The germline gives CDR1 GEAIGNYY, CDR2 EKD. CDR3 amino acids: CACDTVGLGDTTDKLIF. The CDR3, as DNA: TGCGCCTGTGACACCGTAGGACTGGGGGATACAACCGATAAACTCATCTTT.

This clone was observed a few times. TCRdb's protein, taken from a much larger clone, differs from this DNA's translation at residue 3, likely owing to a read error; the protein displayed comes from the DNA. The rearrangement uses TRDV2 and TRDJ1, with a tentative D call TRDD3 (7 bases). This CDR3 has 24 residues. CDR1 and CDR2 from the germline V gene are GEAIGNYY and EKD. The CDR3 coding sequence is TGTGCCAGTGACACCGGATTGGCGAGTCCTACTATAGCTGGGGGCCCTCGGAACACCGATAAACTCATCTTT. Protein: CASDTGLASPTIAGGPRNTDKLIF.

Details on this clone: Translating this DNA gives a protein that differs at residue 16 from the TCRdb one, which belongs to a much larger clone; a read error is likely, and the protein shown is this translation. This sequence joins TRDV1 and TRDJ1, with 9 bases matching TRDD3. CDR1 and CDR2 (germline): TSWWSYY, QGS. V lost 4 bases, J lost 9 bases, and 45 bases stayed unmatched. The CDR3 loop spans 26 amino acids. The CDR3 is CALGGIRCIAAPNAGSDLPGDTELIF. The CDR3 DNA reads TGTGCTCTTGGGGGGATTAGGTGCATAGCTGCACCAAATGCCGGGAGCGATTTACCTGGGGATACGGAACTCATCTTT.

Worth noting for this clone: It differs at one base from a far larger clone, so likely a read error. The J segment was not called; the V segment is TRDV1; the DNA was not used to check the table's D call, TRDD3. Germline values: CDR1 TSWWSYY, CDR2 QGS. The CDR3 runs 18 residues. In DNA form, the CDR3 reads TGTGCTCTTGGGGAGGCATGCCGGAGGGCCCCATACACCGATAAACTTATCTTT. Translated: CALGEACRRAPYTDKLIF.

This clone was seen more than once but under ten times. A read error likely explains why the TCRdb protein, taken from a much larger clone, differs from this DNA's translation at residue 5; the protein shown is translated from the DNA. The gene calls are TRDV1 and TRDJ1; TRDD3 aligns across 8 bases. TCRdb records no J gene; here it was assigned by comparing the DNA to germline. This CDR3 is 20 amino acids long. Looked up from germline, CDR1 is TSWWSYY and CDR2 is QGS. The CDR3 reads CALGKLNPNYWGWRTDKLIF. CDR3 bases: TGTGCTCTTGGGAAACTAAATCCCAACTACTGGGGGTGGAGAACCGATAAACTCATCTTT.